This T cell receptor (beta chain) stems from a study of CD8+ T cells in alopecia areata. Study-wide findings and caveats: Mice showed clearer TCR sharing than patients did, a gap that was possibly HLA-related. There were many expanded lesional clones persisting in scalp and blood during tofacitinib. Among the 100 top clones, expanded CD8+ clones, like scalp clonality, were significantly decreased by tofacitinib.

The germline V and J ends were trimmed by 7 bases and 4 bases, with 9 bases remaining between them. From germline, CDR1 is SGHVS and CDR2 FQNEAQ. The CDR3 consists of 12 residues. Of note for this clone: Its antigen is undetermined.

Treatment in this sample: oral pan-JAK inhibitor, 5-10 mg twice daily. Lesional scalp punch biopsies and peripheral blood were collected from alopecia areata patients. Investigators isolated RNA and reverse transcribed it into cDNA to act as the sequencing template. Some clones are missing from TCRdb's copy, which holds only in-frame ones; the method was immunoSEQ multiplex PCR. This repertoire shows about 140,000 clones, nearly 55% found once; its top ten account for roughly 15%. This chain links TRBV7-8 with TRBJ2-3; D unresolved. The source material was CD8+ T cells sorted from blood, sampled at week 4, from a patient treated with tofacitinib. This clonotype was sampled from a human donor with alopecia areata. The CDR3 region has the DNA TGTGCCAGCACCACATTGGCAGATACGCAGTATTTT. Translation: CASTTLADTQYF.